In its sample, the clone carrying this T cell receptor beta chain was seen many times. The CDR3 has 15 residues. The V end lost 2 bases, the J end lost 3 bases, and 17 bases lay between the germline ends. Germline CDR1 is GTSNPN and CDR2 is SVGIG (reference sequence). Via MiXCR, TCRdb re-called the RT-PCR reads, giving one row per CDR3 protein. The sample includes more than 500,000 distinct CDR3 sequences, around 11% seen only once; the top ten take 9.5% to 12%. The data stem from a study of response to subunit inactivated influenza vaccine. These data were also reused for a study on T cells expressing NK-cell markers. From that second work: TCR beta cDNA was made by 5'RACE template switching with UMIs. Several experiments employed an anti-gamma-delta TCR antibody to confine sorting to alpha-beta TCR T cells. Top CD8+ clonotypes included the dominant CD3+CD56+NKG2C+ clonotypes in roughly 6 donors. Nothing established the HCMV specificity of expanded NKG2C+ T cell clones.

This chain links TRBV30 with TRBJ2-7, with D perhaps TRBD2 (5 bases). The starting material was PBMCs from blood, obtained on the day of vaccination. The origin of this receptor is a man aged 50 to 59 who received an inactivated influenza vaccine. The CDR3 coding sequence is TGTGCCTGGAGTCCCACAGCTAGCCGAATCTACGAGCAGTACTTC. Protein sequence: CAWSPTASRIYEQYF.